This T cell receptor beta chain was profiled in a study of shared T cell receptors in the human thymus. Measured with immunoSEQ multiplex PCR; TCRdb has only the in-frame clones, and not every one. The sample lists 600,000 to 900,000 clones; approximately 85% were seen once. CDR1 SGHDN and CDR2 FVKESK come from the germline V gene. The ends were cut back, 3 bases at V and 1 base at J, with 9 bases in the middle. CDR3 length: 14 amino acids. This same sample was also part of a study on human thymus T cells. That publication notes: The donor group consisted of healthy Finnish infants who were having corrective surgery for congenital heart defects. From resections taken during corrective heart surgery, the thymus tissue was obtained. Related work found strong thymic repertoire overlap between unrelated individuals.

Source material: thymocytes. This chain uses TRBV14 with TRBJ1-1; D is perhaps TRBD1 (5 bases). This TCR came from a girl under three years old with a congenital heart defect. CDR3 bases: TGTGCCAGCAGCCAGTCGGGGGAGAACACTGAAGCTTTCTTT. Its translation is CASSQSGENTEAFF.